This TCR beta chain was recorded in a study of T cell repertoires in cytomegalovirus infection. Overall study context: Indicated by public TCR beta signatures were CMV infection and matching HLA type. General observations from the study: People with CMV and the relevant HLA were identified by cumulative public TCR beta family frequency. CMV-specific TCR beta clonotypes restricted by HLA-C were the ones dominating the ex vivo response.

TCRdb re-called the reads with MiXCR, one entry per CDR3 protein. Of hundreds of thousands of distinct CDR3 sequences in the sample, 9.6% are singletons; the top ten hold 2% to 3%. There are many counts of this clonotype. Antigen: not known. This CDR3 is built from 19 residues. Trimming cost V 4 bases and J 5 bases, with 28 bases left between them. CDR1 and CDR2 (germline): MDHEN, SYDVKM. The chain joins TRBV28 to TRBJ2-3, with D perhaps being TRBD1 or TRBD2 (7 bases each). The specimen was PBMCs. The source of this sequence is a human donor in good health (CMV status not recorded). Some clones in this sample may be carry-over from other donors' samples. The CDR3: CASSSPEGAGARAKDTQYF. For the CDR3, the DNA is TGTGCCAGCAGTTCCCCTGAGGGGGCGGGGGCCCGAGCGAAAGATACGCAGTATTTT.